This T cell receptor (beta chain) came from a study of T cells in Graves' hyperthyroidism and ophthalmopathy. This clonotype was seen at least ten times. The CDR3 regions of TCR beta were amplified from RNA transcripts. Researchers ran a first-round RT-PCR on the TCR CDR3 using the HTBI primer set. TCRdb ran MiXCR on the multiplex PCR reads and lists one entry per CDR3 protein. This table holds over 550,000 distinct CDR3 sequences, 16% found once. The study based diagnoses on clinical symptoms, serum thyroxine and TRAb, thyroid ultrasound and orbital computed tomography. Germline CDR1 SGHNT, CDR2 YYREEE (reference sequence). V trimming: 4 bases; J trimming: 7 bases; junction bases outside the gene matches: 6. The CDR3 loop spans 15 amino acids.

This rearrangement joins TRBV5-4 to TRBJ1-6, with 9 bases fitting TRBD1. The source is a woman aged 18-29 years with Graves' hyperthyroidism. Specimen: blood. The CDR3 DNA reads TGTGCCAGCAGCACTAGGACAGGGGCAAATTCACCCCTCCACTTT. Protein sequence: CASSTRTGANSPLHF.